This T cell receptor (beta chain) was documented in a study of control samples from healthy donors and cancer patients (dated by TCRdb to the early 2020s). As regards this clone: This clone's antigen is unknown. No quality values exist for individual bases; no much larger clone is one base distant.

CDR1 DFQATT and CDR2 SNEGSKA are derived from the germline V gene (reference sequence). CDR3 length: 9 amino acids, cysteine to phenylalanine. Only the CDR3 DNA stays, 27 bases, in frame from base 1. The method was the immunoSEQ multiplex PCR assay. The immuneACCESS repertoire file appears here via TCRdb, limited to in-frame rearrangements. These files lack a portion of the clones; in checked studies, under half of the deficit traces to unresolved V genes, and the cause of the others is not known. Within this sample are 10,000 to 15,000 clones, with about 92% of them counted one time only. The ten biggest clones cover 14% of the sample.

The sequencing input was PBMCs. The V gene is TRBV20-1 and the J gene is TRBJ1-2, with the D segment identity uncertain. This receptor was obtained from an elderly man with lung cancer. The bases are TGCAGCGACGCGGACCGCTACACCTTC. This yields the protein CSDADRYTF.